This is a list of T cell receptor beta chains from one sample in a study of T cells in Graves' hyperthyroidism and ophthalmopathy. Each CDR3 protein is one row after TCRdb ran MiXCR on the multiplex PCR reads. Found here are around 700,000 distinct CDR3 sequences, about 17% of them singletons; the top ten hold around 17%. Sample: blood. The receptors originated from a woman in her forties or fifties with Graves' hyperthyroidism that later progressed to Graves' ophthalmopathy. The CDR3 runs from the conserved cysteine through the conserved F or W. Each record gives: D gene, CDR3 length, clone size, J gene, V gene, CDR3 DNA, CDR3 protein. The D gene is left open where the match is weak. The size of a clone is reported for some rows only, either as once, few or many, or as a class for expanded clones.

.	10	many	TRBJ1-2	TRBV6-1	TGTGCCAGCAGTGACGATGGCTACACCTTC	CASSDDGYTF
TRBD1	15	.	TRBJ2-3	TRBV11-2	TGTGCCAGCAGCCGGACAGGGGGCATCGCAGATACGCAGTATTTT	CASSRTGGIADTQYF
.	13	.	TRBJ1-2	TRBV19	TGTGCCAGTAAAGGGGCGGAAAACTATGGCTACACCTTC	CASKGAENYGYTF
.	13	.	TRBJ1-4	TRBV6-2/TRBV6-3	TGTGCCAACCGAGGGGTCGGTGGTGAAAAACTGTTTTTT	CANRGVGGEKLFF
.	14	few	TRBJ1-1	TRBV15	TGTGCCACCAGTCCTGGAGGGGCGAGGGCTGAAGCTTTCTTT	CATSPGGARAEAFF
TRBD1	14	.	TRBJ2-7	TRBV6-5	TGTGCCAGCAGTTACTCTGGGACAGGCAACGAGCAGTACTTC	CASSYSGTGNEQYF
.	12	many	TRBJ1-2	TRBV30	TGTGCCTGGACGGGCCCTTCCTATGGCTACACCTTC	CAWTGPSYGYTF
.	14	many	TRBJ1-4	TRBV5-1	TGCGCCAGCAGCTTGGCGACAGGCGATGAAAAACTGTTTTTT	CASSLATGDEKLFF
.	13	.	TRBJ1-1	TRBV12-3/TRBV12-4	TGTGCCAGCAGCCGTAATTCCTTCCTTGAAGCTTTCTTT	CASSRNSFLEAFF
.	13	.	TRBJ1-2	TRBV10-3	TGTGCCATCAGTGACGGTGGTTCCTATGGCTACACCTTC	CAISDGGSYGYTF
TRBD2	14	few	TRBJ2-3	TRBV10-3	TGTGCCATCAGTGTGGGACTAGGCACAGATACGCAGTATTTT	CAISVGLGTDTQYF
TRBD2	16	many	TRBJ2-5	TRBV11-2	TGTGCCAGCAGCTTAGGACTAGCGGGGGCCGGGGGGACCCAGTACTTC	CASSLGLAGAGGTQYF
.	14	many	TRBJ1-1	TRBV7-9	TGTGCCAGCAGTTATTGGACGGAGAACACTGAAGCTTTCTTT	CASSYWTENTEAFF
TRBD1	14	.	TRBJ1-1	TRBV6-1	TGTGCCAGCACTAAACCTTCAGGGGGCACTGAAGCTTTCTTT	CASTKPSGGTEAFF
.	14	many	TRBJ1-5	TRBV19	TGTGCCAGTAGTATAATGAATGCAAATCAGCCCCAGCATTTT	CASSIMNANQPQHF
.	14	few	TRBJ2-1	TRBV19	TGTGCCAGTAGTATCGACGGGGGAGACAATGAGCAGTTCTTC	CASSIDGGDNEQFF
.	13	many	TRBJ2-7	TRBV10-1	TGCGCCAGCAGCGAAGGGAGATCCTACGAGCAGTACTTC	CASSEGRSYEQYF
.	13	few	TRBJ2-7	TRBV28	TGTGCCAGCAGCCCCCGGCAGATCTACGAGCAGTACTTC	CASSPRQIYEQYF
.	15	.	TRBJ1-1	TRBV18	TGTGCCAGCTCACCACCGCTTGACTTTGACACTGAAGCTTTCTTT	CASSPPLDFDTEAFF
.	12	many	TRBJ1-1	TRBV20-1	TGCAGTGCTAGCGCCTTGTACACTGAAGCTTTCTTT	CSASALYTEAFF
TRBD2	14	.	TRBJ2-5	TRBV27	TGTGCCAGCAGTTTTGCAGGGAGGGGAGAGACCCAGTACTTC	CASSFAGRGETQYF
.	14	.	TRBJ1-6	TRBV12-3/TRBV12-4	TGTGCCAGCAGTTTGGCAGTTGGGAATTCACCCCTCCACTTT	CASSLAVGNSPLHF
.	14	few	TRBJ2-5	TRBV29-1	TGCAGCGTTGACTCGGGGGGCCTCAGAGAGACCCAGTACTTC	CSVDSGGLRETQYF
.	15	many	TRBJ1-6	TRBV12-3/TRBV12-4	TGTGCCAGCAGTTTACGGACAGACTATAATTCACCCCTCCACTTT	CASSLRTDYNSPLHF
.	14	.	TRBJ2-2	TRBV12-3/TRBV12-4	TGTGCCAGCAGTTTCAGGGGTGGAACCGGGGAGCTGTTTTTT	CASSFRGGTGELFF
.	13	many	TRBJ2-2	TRBV3-1	TGTGCCAGCAGCCGTCCCTCGGCCGGGGAGCTGTTTTTT	CASSRPSAGELFF
.	17	few	TRBJ1-2	TRBV15	TGTGCCACCAGCAGATCCCGATTGGGTCCCGTCAACTATGGCTACACCTTC	CATSRSRLGPVNYGYTF
TRBD1	19	few	TRBJ1-1	TRBV7-3	TGTGCCAGCAGCGCTAACCCCCCTGCGAGGGGGCAAATGAACACTGAAGCTTTCTTT	CASSANPPARGQMNTEAFF
TRBD2	12	many	TRBJ2-7	TRBV20-1	TGCAGTGTCCCGGGGGGGGCGGTCGAGCAGTACTTC	CSVPGGAVEQYF
.	15	few	TRBJ1-1	TRBV27	TGTGCCAGCAGTTTAGGCGAGGGGTCCCCCACTGAAGCTTTCTTT	CASSLGEGSPTEAFF
.	13	many	TRBJ1-1	TRBV2	TGTGCCAGCAAGAGCGGAATGGACACTGAAGCTTTCTTT	CASKSGMDTEAFF
.	14	.	TRBJ2-1	TRBV10-1	TGCGCCAGCAGTGACTCCGGGAGAGACGATGAGCAGTTCTTC	CASSDSGRDDEQFF
TRBD1	12	few	TRBJ1-2	TRBV20-1	TGCAGTGCTACTGAGACAGGGTATGGCTACACCTTC	CSATETGYGYTF
.	16	.	TRBJ1-6	TRBV7-9	TGTGCCAGCAGCCCCGCCGAGGGTCGGACTAATTCACCCCTCCACTTT	CASSPAEGRTNSPLHF
TRBD1	14	few	TRBJ1-1	TRBV12-3/TRBV12-4	TGTGCCAGCAGTCCCCGGACAGGGAAGGATGAAGCTTTCTTT	CASSPRTGKDEAFF
.	12	few	TRBJ1-1	TRBV6-1	TGTGCCAGCAGTCCTTCGATTTCCGAAGCTTTCTTT	CASSPSISEAFF
.	15	many	TRBJ1-6	TRBV7-2	TGTGCCAGCAGCTTAGGAGGTAGCATGAGCTCACCCCTCCACTTT	CASSLGGSMSSPLHF
.	15	.	TRBJ1-2	TRBV9	TGTGCCGGCAGCGTGGCCGACAGCTTGAACTATGGCTACACCTTC	CAGSVADSLNYGYTF
.	14	many	TRBJ1-2	TRBV11-1	TGTGCCAGCAGCCCCCTCGGGAAGGGGCTTGGCTACACCTTC	CASSPLGKGLGYTF
.	13	.	TRBJ1-2	TRBV5-5	TGTGCCAGCAGCTTGAGATCTCCCAATGGCTACACCTTC	CASSLRSPNGYTF
TRBD1	12	.	TRBJ2-1	TRBV7-9	TGTGCCAGCAGCTCGGGGACAGGGGCGCAGTTCTTC	CASSSGTGAQFF
.	12	few	TRBJ2-5	TRBV5-1	TGCGCCAGCAGCTTTAGCAGGGAGACCCAGTACTTC	CASSFSRETQYF
.	17	few	TRBJ2-7	TRBV5-1	TGCGCCAGCAGCTTGGCCTGGGACGTCCTGGGGTCCTACGAGCAGTACTTC	CASSLAWDVLGSYEQYF
.	15	few	TRBJ2-2	TRBV7-9	TGTGCCAGCAGGACGCTTGTAGGGAACACCGGGGAGCTGTTTTTT	CASRTLVGNTGELFF
TRBD1	14	.	TRBJ1-5	TRBV7-2	TGTGCCAGCAGCCTAGACAGGGATAATCGGCCCCAGCATTTT	CASSLDRDNRPQHF
.	17	many	TRBJ2-5	TRBV12-3/TRBV12-4	TGTGCCAGCAGTCCTAGTCCAATCTCTGAGTACCAAGAGACCCAGTACTTC	CASSPSPISEYQETQYF
TRBD1	14	few	TRBJ1-5	TRBV27	TGTGCCAGCAGGGACAGGGGGCACAGCCAGCCCCAGCATTTT	CASRDRGHSQPQHF
.	12	few	TRBJ2-2	TRBV2	TGTGCCAGCACAGGGCTGCCCGGGGAGCTGTTTTTT	CASTGLPGELFF
TRBD2	13	.	TRBJ2-3	TRBV6-4	TGTGCCAGCAGGGGGGGGAAGACAGATACGCAGTATTTT	CASRGGKTDTQYF
.	11	.	TRBJ1-2	TRBV6-1	TGTGCCAGCAGGGAGGCCTATCGCTACACCTTC	CASREAYRYTF